A single sample is the source of the 25 T cell receptor beta chains below, sequenced in a study of blood T cell repertoires in COVID-19 (TCRdb year 2020). The receptor library was made with the immunoSEQ multiplex PCR assay. The clones in this table, taken by TCRdb from immuneACCESS, are in-frame only. Not every clone is retained; where verified, under half of the shortfall comes from an unresolved V gene, and the cause of the rest is unknown. A total of more than 300,000 clones appear in this sample, approximately 89% of them only once. Of the sample, 0.8% to 0.9% falls within the top ten clones. Specimen: PBMCs or T cells enriched from blood (not recorded which). The receptors come from a woman aged 40 to 50 who had been exposed to COVID-19.

This chain connects TRBV7-9 to TRBJ2-6; the match to TRBD1 covers 10 bases. The CDR3 totals 19 residues. Losses at the gene ends were 5 bases for V and 0 bases for J; bases not matched to a gene: 10. Germline CDR1 is SEHNR and CDR2 is FQNEAQ (reference sequence). As DNA, the CDR3 is TGTGCCAGCAGCAGCCCGGGGACAGGGGCCCTCTCTGGGGCCAACGTCCTGACTTTC. This sequence encodes CASSSPGTGALSGANVLTF.

The chain couples TRBV19 to TRBJ1-1, with D possibly matching TRBD1 (6 bases). Trimming stripped 0 bases from V and 7 bases from J, with 12 bases between. From germline, CDR1 is LNHDA and CDR2 SQIVND (reference sequence). There are 14 residues in the CDR3. The CDR3 loop reads CASSIERDTIEAFF. DNA for the CDR3: TGTGCCAGTAGTATAGAGAGGGACACCATTGAAGCTTTCTTT. Full variable domain (rest looked up from reference TRBV19 and TRBJ1-1): DGGITQSPKYLFRKEGQNVTLSCEQNLNHDAMYWYRQDPGQGLRLIYYSQIVNDFQKGDIAEGYSVSREKKESFPLTVTSAQKNPTAFYLCASSIERDTIEAFFGQGTRLTVV.

The V and J genes are TRBV3-1 (or the pseudogene TRBV3-2) and TRBJ1-3; D is unresolved. Germline loops: CDR1 LGHDT, CDR2 YNNKEL (reference sequence). There are 13 residues in the CDR3. Trimming removed 1 base at V and 4 bases at J, with 5 bases between. The CDR3 reads CASSQVAGNTIYF. The CDR3 DNA sequence: TGTGCCAGCAGCCAAGTCGCGGGAAACACCATATATTTT.

This chain links TRBV4-3 with TRBJ2-1; 13 positions match TRBD2. V gave up 2 bases and J gave up 6 bases; unmatched junction bases: 4. Germline CDR1 LGHNA, CDR2 YSLEER. CDR3 size: 16 residues. The CDR3 bases are TGCGCCAGCAGCCAAAGGACTAGCGGGAGTATCAATGAGCAGTTCTTC. It translates to CASSQRTSGSINEQFF.

The chain couples TRBV5-1 to TRBJ2-1; tentatively, D is TRBD2 (7 bases). This CDR3 contains 15 residues. In germline, CDR1 is SGHRS, CDR2 YFSETQ. The germline V and J ends were trimmed by 1 base and 8 bases, with 16 bases remaining between them. CDR3 amino acids: CASSLLGGQYHEQFF. The CDR3 region has the DNA TGCGCCAGCAGCTTGTTGGGGGGGCAATACCATGAGCAGTTCTTC.

V and J are TRBV11-3 and TRBJ2-1; tentatively, D is TRBD1 (5 bases). V lost 3 bases and J 8 bases, leaving 20 bases between the germline ends. Germline V gives CDR1 SGHNT, CDR2 YENEEA. This CDR3 is 16 amino acids long. In nucleotides, the CDR3 is TGTGCCAGCAGCTTTTTAACGCTGTCCAGGGTCCATGAGCAGTTCTTC. Amino acid sequence: CASSFLTLSRVHEQFF.

This clone appeared a single time. The chain employs TRBV3-1 (or the pseudogene TRBV3-2) and TRBJ1-1; TRBD1 agrees at 10 bases. Germline V gene sequence: CDR1 LGHDT, CDR2 YNNKEL (reference sequence). After removal of 4 bases from V and 3 bases from J, the junction contained 5 bases not matched to a gene. The CDR3 sequence is 15 residues long. In DNA form, the CDR3 reads TGTGCCAGCAGCCTGGGACAGGGGCAGGACACTGAAGCTTTCTTT. As protein: CASSLGQGQDTEAFF.

The chain recombines TRBV6-2 or TRBV6-3 with TRBJ1-2, with a possible D match to TRBD1 (6 bases). Germline V gene lookup returns CDR1 MNHEY and CDR2 SVGEGT. V was trimmed by 2 bases and J by 6 bases, leaving 13 bases between them. The CDR3 is made up of 14 amino acids. DNA of the CDR3: TGTGCCAGCAGTTACACCCCAGGGGTGGATGGCTACACCTTC. Translated, it gives CASSYTPGVDGYTF.

The chain couples TRBV9 to TRBJ2-7; 10 nucleotides match TRBD1. The CDR3 is made up of 15 amino acids. From germline, CDR1 is SGDLS and CDR2 YYNGEE. J gave up 3 bases and V 4 bases, and 7 bases lay outside the gene matches. CDR3 sequence reads: CASSPRTGGGYEQYF. The CDR3, as DNA: TGTGCCAGCAGCCCAAGGACAGGGGGAGGCTACGAGCAGTACTTC.

The chain links TRBV18 to TRBJ1-1, with TRBD1 identical over 7 bases. The CDR3 has 15 amino acids. Germline-derived CDR1 and CDR2 are KGHSH and LQKENI. Trimming took 5 bases from V and 4 from J; bases not matched to a gene: 10. The CDR3, as DNA: TGTGCCAGCTCAACTGAACAGGGGCGGGTCACTGAAGCTTTCTTT. Amino acids: CASSTEQGRVTEAFF.

This rearrangement joins TRBV6-2 or TRBV6-3 to TRBJ2-5, with 10 bases lining up with TRBD1. CDR3 size: 16 residues. The V gene end was trimmed by 0 bases and the J gene end by 1 base; junction bases not matched to a gene: 2. Per germline, CDR1 MNHEY and CDR2 SVGEGT. The CDR3, as DNA: TGTGCCAGCAGTTACTCTTGGACAGGGGGCCAAGAGACCCAGTACTTC. Its translation is CASSYSWTGGQETQYF.

The V and J genes are TRBV7-9 and TRBJ2-7, with a possible D match to TRBD1 (5 bases). From germline, CDR1 is SEHNR and CDR2 FQNEAQ (reference sequence). V shed 5 bases and J shed 6 bases, with 14 bases lying between them. The CDR3 has 13 amino acids. The chain's CDR3 is CASSRTPQPEQYF. Here the CDR3 DNA reads TGTGCCAGCAGCCGGACACCGCAACCCGAGCAGTACTTC.

The chain carries TRBV9 and TRBJ1-1, with TRBD1 matching 9 bases. The germline V gene encodes CDR1 SGDLS and CDR2 YYNGEE. The V segment lost 3 bases and the J segment 6 bases; nucleotides outside the gene matches: 9. The CDR3 extends over 15 amino acids. The CDR3 spells CASSAVPGQGAEAFF. DNA of the CDR3: TGTGCCAGCAGCGCCGTTCCGGGACAGGGTGCTGAAGCTTTCTTT.

The chain uses TRBV5-4 and TRBJ1-6; 8 bases line up with TRBD1. The CDR3 is made up of 15 amino acids. V shed 3 bases and J 7 bases; nucleotides not matched to a gene: 6. Germline CDR1 and CDR2: SGHNT and YYREEE (reference sequence). The CDR3 nucleotides are TGTGCCAGCAGCTCGGGGACAGGCGGGAATTCACCCCTCCACTTT. Translation: CASSSGTGGNSPLHF.

This clone was observed once. The rearrangement links TRBV4-3 to TRBJ1-4; TRBD1 matches 7 bases. J was trimmed by 2 bases and V by 3 bases; bases with no gene match: 3. The germline V gene encodes CDR1 LGHNA and CDR2 YSLEER. This CDR3 region has 15 residues. The DNA for the CDR3 is TGCGCCAGCAGCCAGACAGGGCGGACTAATGAAAAACTGTTTTTT. It is translated as CASSQTGRTNEKLFF.

The CDR3 sequence: CATSGGHQETQYF. For the CDR3, the DNA is TGTGCCACCAGTGGAGGCCACCAAGAGACCCAGTACTTC. The rearrangement joins TRBV24-1 to TRBJ2-5; D is ambiguous. Germline lookup yields CDR1 KGHDR and CDR2 SFDVKD. The CDR3 contains 13 residues. Trimming left V 5 bases short and J 0 bases short, with 6 bases between.

The chain recombines TRBV2 with TRBJ2-6; the match to TRBD1 covers 10 bases. Unmatched junction bases numbered 10, after V lost 3 bases and J lost 5 bases. The CDR3 is 18 residues long. Germline loops: CDR1 SNHLY, CDR2 FYNNEI. The CDR3 region is CASSDPGQGTLWANVLTF. CDR3 coding DNA: TGTGCCAGCAGTGACCCGGGACAGGGGACCCTTTGGGCCAACGTCCTGACTTTC.

The V and J genes are TRBV5-6 and TRBJ1-2, with D perhaps matching TRBD1 (5 bases). Trimming stripped 1 base from V and 2 bases from J, with 9 bases between. The length of the CDR3 is 14 residues. Germline V lookup: CDR1 SGHDT, CDR2 YYEEEE. The CDR3 DNA is TGTGCCAGCAGCTTGTTCGACAGCAACTATGGCTACACCTTC. Encoded protein: CASSLFDSNYGYTF. The full variable domain, in which reference TRBV5-6 and TRBJ1-2 provide the parts outside the CDR3, is DAGVTQSPTHLIKTRGQQVTLRCSPKSGHDTVSWYQQALGQGPQFIFQYYEEEERQRGNFPDRFSGHQFPNYSSELNVNALLLGDSALYLCASSLFDSNYGYTFGSGTRLTVV.

The chain couples TRBV7-2 to TRBJ2-1, with 8 bases aligning to TRBD2. Trimming at V came to 6 bases and at J to 4 bases, leaving 11 bases not matched to a gene. The CDR3 is 16 amino acids. The V gene's germline CDR1 is SGHTA and CDR2 FQGNSA. Here the CDR3 reads CASRQGVAGRYNEQFF. DNA of the CDR3: TGTGCCAGCAGGCAAGGGGTAGCGGGAAGATACAATGAGCAGTTCTTC.

This rearrangement joins TRBV19 to TRBJ2-1, with 7 bases identical to TRBD2. CDR1 is LNHDA, CDR2 SQIVND, per germline (reference sequence). The CDR3 covers 13 residues. The V gene end was trimmed by 3 bases and the J gene end by 7 bases; junction bases not matched to a gene: 3. In nucleotides, the CDR3 is TGTGCCAGTAGTATCTCGCGGGGGAATGAGCAGTTCTTC. Encoded protein: CASSISRGNEQFF.

The V call is TRBV9, the J call TRBJ1-1; TRBD1 matches 10 bases. The CDR3 spans 14 residues. The germline V gene encodes CDR1 SGDLS and CDR2 YYNGEE. J was trimmed by 4 bases and V by 8 bases; bases with no gene match: 8. DNA of the CDR3: TGTGCCAGTCAGAGGACAGGGGGGATCACTGAAGCTTTCTTT. Protein: CASQRTGGITEAFF.

The rearrangement uses TRBV14 and TRBJ2-5; D remains ambiguous. The CDR3 runs to 15 residues. Germline V CDR1 and CDR2: SGHDN, FVKESK. The ends were cut back, 0 bases at V and 5 bases at J, with 13 bases in the middle. The CDR3 spells CASSQEGPWAETQYF. As DNA, the CDR3 is TGTGCCAGCAGCCAAGAGGGTCCGTGGGCCGAGACCCAGTACTTC.

The chain combines TRBV6-5 with TRBJ2-1; 7 nucleotides align to TRBD2. The ends lost 4 bases at V and 9 bases at J; junction bases unmatched: 9. CDR3 size: 14 residues. In germline, CDR1 is MNHEY, CDR2 SVGAGI. The CDR3 loop reads CASSSTLALGEQFF. DNA for the CDR3: TGTGCCAGCAGTTCCACACTAGCGTTGGGTGAGCAGTTCTTC.

This sequence joins TRBV7-2 and TRBJ1-1; TRBD1 agrees at 11 bases. CDR1 and CDR2 (germline): SGHTA, FQGNSA. Trimming took 3 bases from V and 8 from J; bases not matched to a gene: 2. This CDR3 is built from 13 residues. The CDR3 sequence is CASSFGTGGEAFF. DNA for the CDR3: TGTGCCAGCAGCTTCGGGACAGGGGGGGAAGCTTTCTTT.

A remark on this clone: The junction departs from the called germline gene at one end, perhaps through a read error. The rearrangement links TRBV7-7 to TRBJ2-7, with TRBD2 matching over 8 bases. The CDR3 consists of 15 residues. Germline-derived CDR1 and CDR2 are SSHAT and FNYEAQ (reference sequence). The CDR3 is CASSLASGGPDKQYF. CDR3 coding DNA: TGTGCTAGCAGCTTAGCGAGCGGGGGACCAGACAAGCAGTACTTC.